The 20 T cell receptor beta chains listed next were all sequenced from one sample in a study of control samples from healthy donors and cancer patients. Produced via immunoSEQ multiplex PCR; TCRdb's table is partial and in-frame only. The sample lists 150,000 to 200,000 clones; over 85% were seen once. Sequencing was performed on blood. Every receptor here comes from a man younger than 45 in good health.

This sequence joins TRBV20-1 and TRBJ1-5; D gene unclear. Germline values: CDR1 DFQATT, CDR2 SNEGSKA (reference sequence). V was cut by 3 bases and J by 4 bases, with 7 bases left in between. This CDR3 is 12 amino acids long. This CDR3 is CSASNGNQPQHF. Written as DNA, the CDR3 is TGCAGTGCTAGTAATGGAAATCAGCCCCAGCATTTT.

V and J are TRBV6-4 and TRBJ1-6; D not resolved. The CDR3 has 13 residues. Looked up from germline, CDR1 is MRHNA and CDR2 is SNTAGT. Trimming stripped 3 bases from V and 9 bases from J, with 9 bases between. CDR3 amino acids: CASSEDFGSPLHF. In nucleotides, the CDR3 is TGTGCCAGCAGTGAGGACTTCGGTTCACCCCTCCACTTT.

This chain joins TRBV18 and TRBJ1-2; D is ambiguous. Trimming took off 2 bases at V and 2 bases at J, with 6 bases between the two ends. Per germline, CDR1 KGHSH and CDR2 LQKENI. The CDR3 is made up of 13 amino acids. The CDR3, as DNA: TGTGCCAGCTCACCAGGCGAAAACTATGGCTACACCTTC. This codes for CASSPGENYGYTF.

The genes are TRBV29-1 and TRBJ2-1; TRBD2 might be the D (6 bases). V lost 7 bases to trimming and J lost 4 bases, with 14 bases between them. Germline loops: CDR1 SQVTM, CDR2 ANQGSEA. The CDR3 sequence is 13 residues long. CDR3 nucleotides: TGCAGCGGTCTGGGACTCAAATACAATGAGCAGTTCTTC. Protein: CSGLGLKYNEQFF.

J is TRBJ1-1 and V is TRBV28; the D gene is possibly TRBD1 (6 bases). This CDR3 has 15 residues. The germline V and J ends were trimmed by 3 bases and 3 bases, with 14 bases remaining between them. Per the germline V gene, CDR1 is MDHEN and CDR2 is SYDVKM. CDR3 sequence reads: CASSLGGAGDTEAFF. CDR3 nucleotides: TGTGCCAGCAGTTTGGGGGGCGCGGGGGACACTGAAGCTTTCTTT.

V gene TRBV5-1 combines with J gene TRBJ1-4; the D is unclear. The CDR3 extends over 14 amino acids. Trimming pared 1 base from V and 1 base from J, leaving 5 bases between. CDR1 and CDR2 (germline): SGHRS, YFSETQ. The CDR3 DNA sequence: TGCGCCAGCAGCTTGTTAGGAACTAATGAAAAACTGTTTTTT. Its protein product is CASSLLGTNEKLFF.

A remark on this clone: Other DNA sequences of this sample code for an identical CDR3. The chain joins TRBV5-5 to TRBJ2-6; a weak D match, TRBD2 (7 bases). Per germline, CDR1 SGHKS and CDR2 YYEKEE (reference sequence). The CDR3 covers 17 residues. V was pared by 4 bases and J by 2 bases, with 16 bases between. DNA for the CDR3: TGTGCCAGCAGCCTGGAGGGGGGAGGGGCTGGGGCCAACGTCCTGACTTTC. Translation gives CASSLEGGGAGANVLTF.

This clone has a single count. The genes are TRBV19 and TRBJ2-3; a possible D gene is TRBD1 (5 bases). Germline V gene data show CDR1 as LNHDA and CDR2 as SQIVND (reference sequence). This CDR3 has 14 residues. Trimming pared 5 bases from V and 0 bases from J, leaving 9 bases between. The CDR3 nucleotides are TGTGCCAGTAGTGAGCAGGGTAGCACAGATACGCAGTATTTT. Its translation: CASSEQGSTDTQYF.

This chain connects TRBV5-5 to TRBJ2-1, with D possibly being TRBD1 (6 bases). Trimming took 4 bases from V and 9 from J, leaving 20 bases between them. The CDR3 consists of 15 residues. CDR1 SGHKS and CDR2 YYEKEE come from the germline V gene (reference sequence). This CDR3 is CASSPNEGVWGEQFF. In nucleotides, the CDR3 is TGTGCCAGCAGCCCCAATGAGGGGGTTTGGGGTGAGCAGTTCTTC.

V gene TRBV29-1 combines with J gene TRBJ2-7; D is uncertain. The CDR3 is 11 residues long. Deletions cut 7 bases from V and 5 bases from J, with 12 bases between. Per the germline V gene, CDR1 is SQVTM and CDR2 is ANQGSEA. The CDR3 region is CSGVRSHEQYF. The CDR3 nucleotides read TGCAGCGGCGTTAGGAGTCACGAGCAGTACTTC.

This clone has a single count. The chain links TRBV7-2 to TRBJ1-1, with a possible D match to TRBD1 (5 bases). Trimming took off 5 bases at V and 6 bases at J, with 19 bases between the two ends. The CDR3 has 15 residues. CDR1 SGHTA and CDR2 FQGNSA come from the germline V gene. DNA of the CDR3: TGTGCCAGCAGCCCCTACGGAACAGGAATCTCTGAAGCTTTCTTT. The encoded protein is CASSPYGTGISEAFF.

This clone was recorded only once. The gene calls are TRBV12-5 and TRBJ2-1; 10 bases are shared with TRBD1. The CDR3 consists of 14 residues. Germline-derived CDR1 and CDR2 are LGHNT and FRNRAP. J lost 10 bases, V lost 8 bases, and 11 bases had no gene match. CDR3 coding DNA: TGTGCTAGTTCCGGGACAGGGGTTTTTGGGGAGCAGTTCTTC. Encoded protein: CASSGTGVFGEQFF.

The gene calls are TRBV27 and TRBJ2-7; 8 bases map to TRBD1. CDR1 is MNHEY and CDR2 is SMNVEV in the germline V gene (reference sequence). J gave up 9 bases and V 3 bases, and 7 bases lay outside the gene matches. CDR3 length: 13 amino acids. The DNA of the CDR3 is TGTGCCAGCAGTTTCAGGGGGCGGGCGGGGCAGTACTTC. This gives the protein CASSFRGRAGQYF.

This rearrangement joins TRBV30 to TRBJ1-1, with 7 bases lining up with TRBD1. CDR3 length: 11 amino acids. V lost 3 bases and J lost 10; bases outside the gene matches: 5. Germline CDR1 reads GTSNPN; CDR2 reads SVGIG (reference sequence). The CDR3 sequence is CAWRYTGAAFF. CDR3 DNA sequence: TGTGCCTGGAGATATACAGGGGCAGCTTTCTTT. The full variable domain, rest sourced from reference TRBV30 and TRBJ1-1, is SQTIHQWPATLVQPVGSPLSLECTVEGTSNPNLYWYRQAAGRGLQLLFYSVGIGQISSEVPQNLSASRPQDRQFILSSKKLLLSDSGFYLCAWRYTGAAFFGQGTRLTVV.

The chain links TRBV6-1 to TRBJ2-3, with D perhaps assigned TRBD1 or TRBD2 (6 bases each). Trimming pared 1 base from V and 3 bases from J, leaving 14 bases between. In germline, CDR1 is MNHNS, CDR2 SASEGT. The CDR3 consists of 16 residues. The CDR3, as DNA: TGTGCCAGCAGTGAAGGGGGGGCGCTGAGGACAGATACGCAGTATTTT. Residues: CASSEGGALRTDTQYF.

This sequence joins TRBV10-3 and TRBJ2-1; 12 bases are a match to TRBD2. Trimming took 0 bases from V and 4 from J; bases not matched to a gene: 1. Germline CDR1 is ENHRY and CDR2 is SYGVKD. The CDR3 consists of 16 residues. The DNA for the CDR3 is TGTGCCATCAGTGAGTCGACTAGCGGGGGTTACAATGAGCAGTTCTTC. This encodes CAISESTSGGYNEQFF.

The J gene is TRBJ2-2, the V gene TRBV27; D uncertain. Trimming took 9 bases from V and 0 from J, leaving 8 bases between them. CDR1 is MNHEY, CDR2 SMNVEV, per germline (reference sequence). The CDR3 covers 13 residues. The DNA of the CDR3 is TGTGCCAGGGACGGCCCGAACACCGGGGAGCTGTTTTTT. Its translation is CARDGPNTGELFF.

The V and J genes are TRBV5-6 and TRBJ2-1; TRBD2 agrees at 7 bases. The V and J ends lost 0 bases and 3 bases, in that order; junction bases with no gene match: 6. This CDR3 is 16 amino acids long. Germline CDR1 is SGHDT and CDR2 is YYEEEE. The CDR3 DNA is TGTGCCAGCAGCTTGGATGACGGGAGGCTCTACAATGAGCAGTTCTTC. This sequence encodes CASSLDDGRLYNEQFF.

The chain employs TRBV2 and TRBJ2-3; the match to TRBD2 covers 13 bases. The CDR3 is 16 amino acids. Germline V gives CDR1 SNHLY, CDR2 FYNNEI. V dropped 7 bases and J dropped 0; count of bases not matched to a gene: 4. The CDR3 DNA follows: TGTGCCAGCAATGGACTAGCGGGGGCTAGCACAGATACGCAGTATTTT. It codes for CASNGLAGASTDTQYF.

V is TRBV28 and J is TRBJ2-6, with D unresolved. Trimming stripped 2 bases from V and 0 bases from J, with 2 bases between. The CDR3 has 14 amino acids. Germline values: CDR1 MDHEN, CDR2 SYDVKM. Written as DNA, the CDR3 is TGTGCCAGCAGTTTACACTCTGGGGCCAACGTCCTGACTTTC. Its protein is CASSLHSGANVLTF.